These T cell receptor beta chains were read from a single sample in a study of OX40 agonist ivuxolimab in advanced cancers. Data came from immunoSEQ multiplex PCR; TCRdb stores just in-frame clones and leaves some out. In the table there are about 84,000 clones, roughly 89% of which are singletons. The sequences come from CD4+ or CD8+ T cells sorted from blood, collected in a trial of the OX40 agonist ivuxolimab. The receptors shown here come from an adult with an advanced solid tumor such as melanoma, head and neck, liver or kidney cancer. Both conserved end residues are part of each CDR3. The order of the fields is V gene, J gene, D gene, clone size, CDR3 protein, CDR3 DNA. A D gene is named only where the DNA matches it firmly. The size field is filled for only some rows; it gives once, few, many or a size class.

TRBV5-4	TRBJ2-7	TRBD1	NA	CASSSRDRDDEQYF	TGTGCCAGCAGCAGCCGGGACAGGGACGACGAGCAGTACTTC
TRBV5-1	TRBJ2-3	TRBD2	NA	CASSPSSGMSTDTQYF	TGCGCCAGCAGCCCATCTAGCGGGATGAGCACAGATACGCAGTATTTT
TRBV30	TRBJ1-4	TRBD1	once	CAWSGWTGAGEKLFF	TGTGCCTGGAGTGGGTGGACAGGGGCCGGGGAAAAACTGTTTTTT
TRBV5-4	TRBJ2-3	TRBD2	NA	CASSPSGSTDTQYF	TGTGCCAGCAGCCCTAGCGGGAGCACAGATACGCAGTATTTT
TRBV11-3	TRBJ2-3	TRBD1	NA	CASSHRGRGDTQYF	TGTGCCAGCAGTCACAGGGGACGCGGAGATACGCAGTATTTT
TRBV27	TRBJ1-2	TRBD1	NA	CASRLTGQVGGYTF	TGTGCCAGCAGGTTGACAGGGCAGGTCGGAGGCTACACCTTC
TRBV21-1	TRBJ1-2	NA	NA	CASSKGREGWHGYTF	TGTGCCAGCAGCAAAGGGAGGGAGGGGTGGCATGGCTACACCTTC
TRBV19	TRBJ2-5	TRBD1	NA	CASSPQTGNQETQYF	TGTGCCAGTAGTCCCCAGACAGGGAATCAAGAGACCCAGTACTTC
TRBV30	TRBJ1-1	TRBD1	NA	CAWSVLDRVDTEAFF	TGTGCCTGGAGTGTACTGGACAGGGTCGACACTGAAGCTTTCTTT
TRBV14	TRBJ1-2	NA	NA	CASRREPGGYTF	TGTGCCAGCAGACGGGAGCCTGGTGGCTACACCTTC
TRBV6-5	TRBJ2-7	TRBD1	once	CASSSGQGYEQYF	TGTGCCAGCAGTTCGGGACAGGGCTACGAGCAGTACTTC
TRBV19	TRBJ2-7	NA	NA	CASNSGYEQYF	TGTGCCAGTAATAGCGGCTACGAGCAGTACTTC
TRBV5-1	TRBJ2-7	TRBD1	few	CASTRTGDRSYEQYF	TGCGCCAGCACCAGGACAGGGGATCGGTCCTACGAGCAGTACTTC
TRBV5-1	TRBJ2-5	NA	NA	CASSLDTIRLETQYF	TGCGCCAGCAGCTTGGACACTATACGCCTAGAGACCCAGTACTTC
TRBV19	TRBJ2-2	NA	NA	CASSIRGTGELFF	TGTGCCAGTAGTATCCGGGGAACCGGGGAGCTGTTTTTT
TRBV30	TRBJ2-3	TRBD1	NA	CAWSVPGQGYTDTQYF	TGTGCCTGGAGTGTCCCGGGACAGGGGTACACAGATACGCAGTATTTT
TRBV29-1	TRBJ1-1	NA	NA	CSVDHQANTEAFF	TGCAGCGTTGACCATCAAGCGAACACTGAAGCTTTCTTT
TRBV7-2	TRBJ2-7	TRBD1	NA	CASSLRTGIYEQYF	TGTGCCAGCAGCCTTCGGACAGGGATCTACGAGCAGTACTTC
TRBV7-9	TRBJ1-2	TRBD1	once	CASSLGQGTYGYTF	TGTGCCAGCAGCCTCGGACAGGGAACCTATGGCTACACCTTC
TRBV6-5	TRBJ1-4	NA	NA	CASTNNEKLFF	TGTGCCAGCACCAACAATGAAAAACTGTTTTTT
TRBV10-3	TRBJ2-1	TRBD2	NA	CAIRKLAGGPNEQFF	TGTGCCATCAGAAAACTAGCGGGAGGGCCCAATGAGCAGTTCTTC
TRBV5-1	TRBJ1-6	TRBD1	NA	CASSTDGQGGNSPLHF	TGCGCCAGCAGCACGGATGGACAGGGGGGCAATTCACCCCTCCACTTT
TRBV19	TRBJ1-5	NA	NA	CASSQGQRGNQPQHF	TGTGCCAGTAGCCAGGGACAAAGAGGCAATCAGCCCCAGCATTTT
TRBV18	TRBJ1-5	TRBD1	NA	CASSTTGDQPQHF	TGTGCCAGCTCAACTACAGGGGATCAGCCCCAGCATTTT
TRBV4-2	TRBJ2-7	NA	once	CASSQVLGYSYEQYF	TGTGCCAGCAGCCAAGTCCTCGGGTACAGCTACGAGCAGTACTTC
TRBV14	TRBJ1-2	NA	NA	CASSHRLVGGYTF	TGTGCCAGCAGCCACCGCCTTGTGGGAGGCTACACCTTC
TRBV14	TRBJ1-1	NA	NA	CASSQDRNWGNTEAFF	TGTGCCAGCAGCCAAGATCGTAATTGGGGGAACACTGAAGCTTTCTTT
TRBV29-1	TRBJ2-7	TRBD1	NA	CSVGSGGDEQYF	TGCAGCGTTGGGTCAGGGGGCGACGAGCAGTACTTC
TRBV29-1	TRBJ1-2	TRBD1	NA	CSVAQGLSYGYTF	TGCAGCGTGGCACAGGGGCTGAGCTATGGCTACACCTTC
TRBV25-1	TRBJ1-1	NA	NA	CASSPSGRVRGAEAFF	TGTGCCAGCAGCCCGTCGGGTAGAGTCAGGGGCGCTGAAGCTTTCTTT
TRBV30	TRBJ1-2	TRBD1	NA	CAWGGTAAYGYTF	TGTGCCTGGGGTGGGACAGCTGCTTATGGCTACACCTTC
TRBV29-1	TRBJ1-3	TRBD1	NA	CSATGTGKGNTIYF	TGCAGCGCCACAGGGACAGGGAAGGGAAACACCATATATTTT
TRBV30	TRBJ2-7	TRBD2	once	CAGRLAAYEQYF	TGTGCTGGGAGACTAGCGGCCTACGAGCAGTACTTC
TRBV6-1	TRBJ1-5	NA	NA	CASSEVFSSNQPQHF	TGTGCCAGCAGTGAAGTTTTTTCGAGCAATCAGCCCCAGCATTTT
TRBV2	TRBJ1-1	NA	NA	CASSVDLNTEAFF	TGTGCCAGCAGTGTGGATCTGAACACTGAAGCTTTCTTT
TRBV7-9	TRBJ2-1	NA	NA	CASSLASKRTNEQFF	TGTGCCAGCAGCTTAGCGTCTAAGCGGACGAATGAGCAGTTCTTC
TRBV30	TRBJ2-4	TRBD2	few	CAWSQLAGVILAKNIQYF	TGTGCCTGGAGTCAACTAGCGGGAGTGATCCTAGCCAAAAACATTCAGTACTTC
TRBV19	TRBJ2-1	TRBD2	few	CASSSHQSGRNEQFF	TGTGCCAGTAGTTCCCATCAGAGCGGGAGGAATGAGCAGTTCTTC
TRBV19	TRBJ1-5	NA	NA	CASRVQAAGGQPQHF	TGTGCCAGCCGCGTTCAGGCGGCGGGGGGTCAACCCCAGCATTTT
TRBV14	TRBJ1-1	NA	NA	CASSQDGDTEAFF	TGTGCCAGCAGCCAAGATGGGGACACTGAAGCTTTCTTT
TRBV6-1	TRBJ2-3	TRBD1	NA	CAGTQGADTDTQYF	TGTGCAGGGACCCAGGGGGCCGACACAGATACGCAGTATTTT
TRBV7-3	TRBJ2-5	NA	NA	CASSLNPYRVQETQYF	TGTGCCAGCAGCTTAAACCCCTACAGAGTTCAAGAGACCCAGTACTTC
TRBV6-5	TRBJ2-7	TRBD2	once	CASSYGASGPYEQYF	TGTGCCAGCAGTTACGGAGCTAGCGGACCCTACGAGCAGTACTTC
TRBV2	TRBJ2-1	NA	NA	CATRRTGVNDEQFF	TGTGCCACCCGGCGGACTGGGGTTAACGATGAGCAGTTCTTC
TRBV6-5	TRBJ2-3	TRBD2	NA	CASSSSGGWGTQYF	TGTGCCAGCAGTTCTAGCGGGGGGTGGGGTACGCAGTATTTT
TRBV30	TRBJ1-1	NA	NA	CAWSVRGDTEAFF	TGTGCCTGGAGTGTACGGGGGGACACTGAAGCTTTCTTT
TRBV9	TRBJ2-7	TRBD2	NA	CASSNGLAGYEQYF	TGTGCCAGCAGCAATGGACTAGCGGGTTACGAGCAGTACTTC
TRBV13	TRBJ2-7	NA	NA	CASSSSRQAYEQYF	TGTGCCAGCAGCTCATCTCGTCAGGCCTACGAGCAGTACTTC
TRBV6-6	TRBJ2-2	NA	NA	CASSYSSGANTGELFF	TGTGCCAGCAGTTACTCTTCCGGGGCGAACACCGGGGAGCTGTTTTTT
TRBV18	TRBJ2-1	NA	NA	CASSDGRLRRNEQFF	TGTGCCAGCTCAGATGGGAGGCTAAGGAGGAATGAGCAGTTCTTC
TRBV6-1	TRBJ1-1	TRBD1	NA	CASSGQGMGEAFF	TGTGCCAGCAGTGGACAGGGGATGGGGGAAGCTTTCTTT
TRBV2	TRBJ1-2	NA	few	CASIATGYYGYTF	TGTGCCAGCATCGCTACAGGGTACTATGGCTACACCTTC
TRBV7-8	TRBJ1-6	TRBD1	NA	CASSLGQGYSPLHF	TGTGCCAGCAGCCTGGGACAGGGCTATTCACCCCTCCACTTT
TRBV11-2	TRBJ2-1	TRBD2	NA	CASRSLAGTYNEQFF	TGTGCCAGCAGGTCACTAGCGGGGACCTACAATGAGCAGTTCTTC
TRBV29-1	TRBJ2-1	TRBD2	NA	CSVAFSGRDNEQFF	TGCAGCGTTGCCTTTAGCGGGAGAGACAATGAGCAGTTCTTC
TRBV12-5	TRBJ1-1	NA	NA	CASAQTRGEAFF	TGTGCTAGTGCCCAGACTAGAGGGGAAGCTTTCTTT
TRBV5-6	TRBJ2-2	TRBD2	NA	CASSLGLAHTGELFF	TGTGCCAGCAGCTTGGGACTAGCCCACACCGGGGAGCTGTTTTTT